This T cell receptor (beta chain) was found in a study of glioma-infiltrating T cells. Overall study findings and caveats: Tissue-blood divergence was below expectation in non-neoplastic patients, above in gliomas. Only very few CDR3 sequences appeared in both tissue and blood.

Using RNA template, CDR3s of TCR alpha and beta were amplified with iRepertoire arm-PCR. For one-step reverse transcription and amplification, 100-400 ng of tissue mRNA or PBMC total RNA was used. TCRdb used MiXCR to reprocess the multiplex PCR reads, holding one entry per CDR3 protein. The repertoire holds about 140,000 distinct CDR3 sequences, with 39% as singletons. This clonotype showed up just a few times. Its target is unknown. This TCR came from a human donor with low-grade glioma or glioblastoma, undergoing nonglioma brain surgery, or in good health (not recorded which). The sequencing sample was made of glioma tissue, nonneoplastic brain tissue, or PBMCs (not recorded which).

The DNA of the CDR3 is TGTGCCGATACCGCGAATCCTAGCACAGATACGCAGTATTTT. Amino acids: CADTANPSTDTQYF. The genes are TRBV5-5 and TRBJ2-3; D ambiguous. CDR1 and CDR2 from the germline V gene are SGHKS and YYEKEE (reference sequence). CDR3 length: 14 residues. V gave up 10 bases and J gave up 0 bases, with 15 bases separating them. The whole variable domain, filled in from reference TRBV5-5 and TRBJ2-3, reads DAGVTQSPTHLIKTRGQQVTLRCSPISGHKSVSWYQQVLGQGPQFIFQYYEKEERGRGNFPDRFSARQFPNYSSELNVNALLLGDSALYLCADTANPSTDTQYFGPGTRLTVL.